Shown below are 32 T cell receptor beta chains from a single sample sequenced in a study of shared clonotypes between healthy human individuals. Sequencing used immunoSEQ multiplex PCR; TCRdb keeps in-frame clones, though not all of them. The table has 2 million to 2.5 million clones, about 95% seen once. Sequencing input: naive CD4+ T cells sorted from blood. Described subset: CD45RA+ positively selected. These receptors all come from a man aged 18 to 35 in good health.

The chain recombines TRBV7-9 with TRBJ1-2; D unclear. From germline, CDR1 is SEHNR and CDR2 FQNEAQ (reference sequence). This CDR3 region has 14 residues. Deletions cut 4 bases from V and 2 bases from J, with 11 bases between. This chain's CDR3 is CASSSGSANYGYTF. The CDR3 coding sequence is TGTGCCAGCAGCTCCGGATCCGCCAACTATGGCTACACCTTC.

V and J are TRBV7-2 and TRBJ2-1; unclear D gene. The V gene lost 5 bases and the J gene lost 4 bases, with 15 bases spanning the gap. Germline assignment: CDR1 SGHTA and CDR2 FQGNSA. The CDR3 loop spans 15 amino acids. CDR3 sequence: CASSKGRVLYNEQFF. The CDR3 region has the DNA TGTGCCAGCAGCAAAGGTAGGGTTTTGTACAATGAGCAGTTCTTC.

V gene TRBV7-6 combines with J gene TRBJ2-3, with 9 bases aligning to TRBD2. The CDR3 length is 14 residues. Germline CDR1 SGHVS, CDR2 FNYEAQ. V was pared by 3 bases and J by 6 bases, with 4 bases of the junction left unmatched. As DNA, the CDR3 is TGTGCCAGCAGCTTCCGCGGGAGGGGCGATACGCAGTATTTT. Amino acid sequence: CASSFRGRGDTQYF.

This sequence joins TRBV29-1 and TRBJ2-2; tentatively, D is TRBD1 or TRBD2 (5 bases each). This CDR3 spans 15 amino acids. Germline CDR1 is SQVTM and CDR2 is ANQGSEA. V was trimmed by 1 base and J by 1 base, leaving 10 bases between them. The CDR3, as DNA: TGCAGCGTTGAAGTGGGGACGGTGAACACCGGGGAGCTGTTTTTT. It is translated as CSVEVGTVNTGELFF.

The chain couples TRBV2 to TRBJ2-7, with 7 nucleotides matching TRBD1. V dropped 10 bases and J dropped 4; count of bases not matched to a gene: 22. CDR3 length: 17 amino acids. Per the germline V gene, CDR1 is SNHLY and CDR2 is FYNNEI. In DNA, the CDR3 is TGTGCCAACAGGGCTTCATTTTTTGACAGGGAAAGATACGAGCAGTACTTC. It yields the protein CANRASFFDRERYEQYF.

The chain links TRBV5-1 to TRBJ2-3; no reliable D call. This CDR3 spans 13 amino acids. V lost 4 bases to trimming and J lost 3 bases, with 9 bases between them. Germline V gene sequence: CDR1 SGHRS, CDR2 YFSETQ. The CDR3 spells CASSRSVTDTQYF. CDR3 nucleotides: TGCGCCAGCAGCAGGAGTGTAACAGATACGCAGTATTTT.

With respect to this clone: The junction does not match germline at one end; this may be a read error. The rearrangement links TRBV10-3 to TRBJ1-1, with D perhaps matching TRBD1 (5 bases). The CDR3 runs 14 residues. Germline loops: CDR1 ENHRY, CDR2 SYGVKD. The CDR3 DNA is TGTGCCACCAGTAGGGGCGAGGGGTACACTGAAGCTTTCTTT. Translation: CATSRGEGYTEAFF.

The chain combines TRBV7-2 with TRBJ2-4, with D unresolved. Trimming shortened V by 1 base and J by 1 base, and 11 bases separated the two germline ends. There are 16 residues in the CDR3. Per germline, CDR1 SGHTA and CDR2 FQGNSA. The CDR3 loop reads CASSLGYAVAKNIQYF. The CDR3 coding sequence is TGTGCCAGCAGCTTAGGTTATGCGGTCGCCAAAAACATTCAGTACTTC.

The rearrangement uses TRBV10-3 and TRBJ1-1; 7 bases are a match to TRBD1. The CDR3 contains 15 residues. Germline V lookup: CDR1 ENHRY, CDR2 SYGVKD. Unmatched junction bases numbered 9, after V lost 7 bases and J lost 1 base. DNA for the CDR3: TGTGCCATCACCAGAGGGACAGAGTCGAACACTGAAGCTTTCTTT. Translating it yields CAITRGTESNTEAFF.

There are many counts of this clone. The rearrangement links TRBV27 to TRBJ2-7; D is perhaps TRBD1 or TRBD2 (5 bases each). This CDR3 is 15 amino acids long. V gave up 6 bases and J gave up 3 bases, with 18 bases separating them. CDR1 MNHEY and CDR2 SMNVEV come from the germline V gene (reference sequence). The CDR3 is CASSSMWDLSYEQYF. Here the CDR3 DNA reads TGTGCCAGCAGCTCGATGTGGGACCTTAGCTACGAGCAGTACTTC.

Comments on this clone: It may be a read error: a sequence one base away is much more abundant. The chain has TRBV5-4 and TRBJ2-7; 7 nucleotides match TRBD1. The V segment lost 4 bases and the J segment 3 bases; nucleotides outside the gene matches: 4. This CDR3 has 13 amino acids. The germline CDR1 and CDR2 sequences are SGHNT and YYREEE (reference sequence). CDR3 sequence (DNA): TGTGCCAGCAGCACCTGGACAGGCTACGAGCAGTACTTC. It encodes CASSTWTGYEQYF. Combining the CDR3 with reference TRBV5-4 and TRBJ2-7 gives the whole variable domain ETGVTQSPTHLIKTRGQQVTLRCSSQSGHNTVSWYQQALGQGPQFIFQYYREEENGRGNFPPRFSGLQFPNYSSELNVNALELDDSALYLCASSTWTGYEQYFGPGTRLTVT.

The gene calls are TRBV7-9 and TRBJ1-5; no definite D call. Trimming shortened V by 3 bases and J by 4 bases, and 10 bases separated the two germline ends. The CDR3 contains 14 residues. The germline CDR1 and CDR2 sequences are SEHNR and FQNEAQ (reference sequence). The CDR3 spells CASSFDTLNQPQHF. The CDR3 coding sequence is TGTGCCAGCAGCTTCGACACCCTGAATCAGCCCCAGCATTTT.

As for this clone: The same CDR3 arises from other DNA sequences in this sample as well. The gene calls are TRBV5-1 and TRBJ1-2, with 10 bases that match TRBD1. V gave up 4 bases and J gave up 7 bases; unmatched junction bases: 4. CDR1 and CDR2 from the germline V gene are SGHRS and YFSETQ. This CDR3 comprises 13 residues. The CDR3 loop reads CASSLGTGVGYTF. The CDR3 nucleotides are TGCGCCAGCAGCCTCGGGACAGGGGTTGGCTACACCTTC.

Written as DNA, the CDR3 is TGCGCCAGCAGTGAAGTACGCTACAATGAGCAGTTCTTC. Encoded protein: CASSEVRYNEQFF. The rearrangement uses TRBV10-1 and TRBJ2-1; D gene uncertain. The germline CDR1 and CDR2 sequences are WNHNN and SYGVQD (reference sequence). The V and J ends lost 3 bases and 3 bases respectively, with 6 bases between them. This CDR3 has 13 amino acids.

This CDR3 reads CASTLHSSRGGSEAFF. CDR3 bases: TGTGCCAGCACCCTGCACTCCTCCAGGGGAGGGAGTGAAGCTTTCTTT. The chain recombines TRBV6-7 with TRBJ1-1; D might be TRBD1 (6 bases). TRBV6-7 has ORF status, its function being uncertain. This CDR3 region has 16 residues. V was pared by 7 bases and J by 7 bases, with 25 bases between.

The chain uses TRBV6-5 and TRBJ2-1; 9 bases are a match to TRBD2. With V trimmed by 0 bases and J by 4 bases, 4 bases remained unmatched. Germline V gives CDR1 MNHEY, CDR2 SVGAGI. The CDR3 sequence is 16 residues long. The CDR3 sequence: CASSYSGTSPYNEQFF. CDR3 nucleotide sequence: TGTGCCAGCAGTTACTCCGGGACTAGCCCTTACAATGAGCAGTTCTTC.

The chain combines TRBV6-4 with TRBJ1-1; unclear D gene. Germline-derived CDR1 and CDR2 are MRHNA and SNTAGT. The CDR3 contains 10 residues. The ends were cut back, 11 bases at V and 8 bases at J, with 12 bases in the middle. This chain's CDR3 is CAGLRGEAFF. The CDR3 bases are TGTGCCGGGCTACGCGGAGAAGCTTTCTTT.

The CDR3 region is CASSLTGPNTEAFF. Written as DNA, the CDR3 is TGTGCCAGCAGTCTGACAGGACCTAACACTGAAGCTTTCTTT. The chain combines TRBV28 with TRBJ1-1; possibly TRBD1 for D (6 bases). CDR3 length equals 14 residues. Trimming took 5 bases from V and 2 from J, leaving 12 bases between them. CDR1 is MDHEN and CDR2 is SYDVKM in the germline V gene.

This clone showed up just a few times. Other DNA sequences in the sample encode the same CDR3. This chain joins TRBV30 and TRBJ1-4; perhaps TRBD1 as D (5 bases). Trimming stripped 0 bases from V and 8 bases from J, with 10 bases between. The germline V gene encodes CDR1 GTSNPN and CDR2 SVGIG (reference sequence). This CDR3 comprises 13 residues. CDR3 amino acids: CAWSVRRGEKLFF. CDR3 DNA: TGTGCCTGGAGTGTGAGGCGGGGGGAAAAACTGTTTTTT.

On this clone itself: This sample also contains other DNA sequences that code for the same CDR3. V usage is TRBV5-1 and J usage is TRBJ2-5; D might be TRBD2 (5 bases). Germline V gives CDR1 SGHRS, CDR2 YFSETQ. The V and J ends lost 3 bases and 5 bases respectively, with 11 bases between them. This CDR3 has 13 residues. CDR3 DNA: TGCGCCAGCAGCTCTGGGTCGGGGGAGACCCAGTACTTC. This encodes CASSSGSGETQYF.

The rearrangement uses TRBV2 and TRBJ2-3, with 7 bases lining up with TRBD2. Trimming at V came to 7 bases and at J to 3 bases, leaving 4 bases not matched to a gene. The CDR3 consists of 13 residues. Looked up from germline, CDR1 is SNHLY and CDR2 is FYNNEI. The CDR3 loop is CASKLAETDTQYF. The CDR3 DNA follows: TGTGCCAGCAAGCTAGCGGAAACAGATACGCAGTATTTT. The whole variable domain, remainder taken from reference TRBV2 and TRBJ2-3, is EPEVTQTPSHQVTQMGQEVILRCVPISNHLYFYWYRQILGQKVEFLVSFYNNEISEKSEIFDDQFSVERPDGSNFTLKIRSTKLEDSAMYFCASKLAETDTQYFGPGTRLTVL.

On this clone itself: Other DNA sequences in this sample translate to the same CDR3. The genes are TRBV5-1 and TRBJ2-5, with 8 bases fitting TRBD1. Germline trimming cut 0 bases from V and 5 bases from J; bases unmatched to any gene: 0. The CDR3 extends over 13 amino acids. CDR1 SGHRS and CDR2 YFSETQ come from the germline V gene. The CDR3 is CASSLAGGETQYF. DNA of the CDR3: TGCGCCAGCAGCTTGGCAGGGGGCGAGACCCAGTACTTC.

The chain couples TRBV15 to TRBJ1-1; D is perhaps TRBD1 (6 bases). CDR1 and CDR2 from the germline V gene are LNHNV and YYDKDF (reference sequence). The V end was cut by 1 base, the J end by 4 bases, with 16 bases between. The CDR3 extends over 16 amino acids. The CDR3 region is CATSRVPGGLGTEAFF. DNA for the CDR3: TGTGCCACCAGCAGAGTTCCTGGGGGCTTGGGCACTGAAGCTTTCTTT.

The CDR3 region is CASSSTSRLVYNEQFF. DNA of the CDR3: TGTGCCAGCAGCTCCACCTCCAGACTAGTGTACAATGAGCAGTTCTTC. The chain employs TRBV5-6 and TRBJ2-1; a weak D match, TRBD2 (6 bases). Trimming left V 3 bases short and J 4 bases short, with 17 bases between. Germline values: CDR1 SGHDT, CDR2 YYEEEE. This CDR3 has 16 amino acids.

This chain links TRBV4-3 with TRBJ2-5; TRBD2 aligns across 9 bases. V lost 4 bases and J lost 1; bases outside the gene matches: 4. This CDR3 region has 15 residues. Germline V lookup: CDR1 LGHNA, CDR2 YSLEER. CDR3 nucleotides: TGCGCCAGCAGCCCTATAGCGGGAGCCCAAGAGACCCAGTACTTC. This encodes CASSPIAGAQETQYF.

Note on this clone: A read error may produce the germline difference seen at one junction end. The chain employs TRBV7-7 and TRBJ2-1; D is possibly TRBD2 (5 bases). Germline V gene sequence: CDR1 SSHAT, CDR2 FNYEAQ (reference sequence). The length of the CDR3 is 14 residues. CDR3 coding DNA: TGTGCTAGCAGCTTAGCGAACGGGAACAATGAGCAGTTCTTC. It specifies CASSLANGNNEQFF.

The J gene is TRBJ1-1, the V gene TRBV28; D uncertain. Trimming cost V 4 bases and J 1 base, with 13 bases left between them. CDR1 and CDR2 from the germline V gene are MDHEN and SYDVKM. This CDR3 contains 15 residues. The CDR3: CASSSIRHGNTEAFF. The CDR3 DNA follows: TGTGCCAGCAGTTCCATCAGACACGGGAACACTGAAGCTTTCTTT.

This chain uses TRBV5-8 with TRBJ1-6, with 7 bases matching TRBD1. Trimming cost V 0 bases and J 7 bases; bases outside gene matches: 7. The CDR3 length is 16 residues. From germline, CDR1 is SGHTS and CDR2 YDEGEE. The DNA of the CDR3 is TGTGCCAGCAGCTTGGCATCAGGGGGTGGCAATTCACCCCTCCACTTT. Amino acid sequence: CASSLASGGGNSPLHF.

Of note for this clone: The same CDR3 also results from other DNA sequences found in this sample. The chain's CDR3 is CSAGQGGTEAFF. In DNA, the CDR3 is TGCAGCGCCGGACAGGGGGGCACTGAAGCTTTCTTT. The chain recombines TRBV29-1 with TRBJ1-1, with 10 nucleotides matching TRBD1. CDR1 and CDR2 from the germline V gene are SQVTM and ANQGSEA. The CDR3 runs to 12 residues. The V and J ends lost 7 bases and 4 bases, in that order; junction bases with no gene match: 3.

The chain carries TRBV7-2 and TRBJ2-7; no definite D call. CDR3 size: 12 residues. Germline CDR1 reads SGHTA; CDR2 reads FQGNSA. Trimming left V 4 bases short and J 7 bases short, with 11 bases between. CDR3 residues: CASSSRFWEQYF. For the CDR3, the DNA is TGTGCCAGCAGCTCCCGGTTTTGGGAGCAGTACTTC.

The genes are TRBV7-2 and TRBJ2-2; a weak D match, TRBD1 (5 bases). Germline CDR1 and CDR2: SGHTA and FQGNSA. CDR3 size: 15 residues. V was clipped by 1 base and J by 4 bases, with 10 bases between them. DNA of the CDR3: TGTGCCAGCAGCTTAGAGGGGCCCCCCACCGGGGAGCTGTTTTTT. Translated, it gives CASSLEGPPTGELFF. The full variable domain, with the rest looked up from reference TRBV7-2 and TRBJ2-2, is GAGVSQSPSNKVTEKGKDVELRCDPISGHTALYWYRQSLGQGLEFLIYFQGNSAPDKSGLPSDRFSAERTGGSVSTLTIQRTQQEDSAVYLCASSLEGPPTGELFFGEGSRLTVL.

The rearrangement links TRBV6-1 to TRBJ1-2, with TRBD1 matching over 8 bases. The CDR3 runs to 15 residues. The ends lost 1 base at V and 5 bases at J; junction bases unmatched: 6. Germline-derived CDR1 and CDR2 are MNHNS and SASEGT. The CDR3 DNA is TGTGCCAGCAGTGAAGTTCTCAGGACAGGGTATGGCTACACCTTC. This codes for CASSEVLRTGYGYTF.